The T cell receptor beta chain described here comes from a study of immune characterization of retroperitoneal liposarcoma (dated by TCRdb to the late 2010s). Libraries were constructed by PCR. Data came from a NextSeq 500. TCRdb reprocessed the public reads (quality trimming at Q25 with fastp, clone calling with MiXCR) and kept in-frame beta chains. Rows with one shared CDR3 protein collapse into an entry with the most common genes and DNA. Present in this sample are approximately 900 distinct CDR3 sequences, roughly 35% of which were seen just once. Roughly 18% of the sample goes to the ten largest clones. This clonotype counts as large (0.1 to 1%). The antigen it recognizes is unknown. The record has no base qualities; no much larger clone is one base away. The clonotype was recovered from a male donor with retroperitoneal liposarcoma. Material for sequencing was tumor tissue.

DNA sequence: TGTGCCAGCAGACAAGCGGGAAGCACAGATACGCAGTATTTT. This translates into CASRQAGSTDTQYF. Recombination connected TRBV6-5 to TRBJ2-3; 7 bases in the junction line up with TRBD2. The germline V gene sets CDR1 to MNHEY and CDR2 to SVGAGI. Trimming accounts for 6 bases at V and 0 bases at J, while the number of junction bases matched to no gene is 3. From the cysteine through the phenylalanine, the CDR3 covers 14 amino acids. Just CDR3 DNA is preserved here, 42 bases in frame from base 1.